This section outlines one T cell receptor (beta chain) sequence together with its context. Its antigen is currently not known. Per-nucleotide qualities are absent, and no much larger clonotype sits a single base away. The CDR3 covers 13 residues, taking in both the cysteine and the phenylalanine. The CDR3 DNA has 39 bases and is translated from base 1. At the junction V is shortened by 0 bases and J by 9 bases; bases outside the gene matches: 3. CDR1 and CDR2 were assigned from the germline V gene (reference sequence) as LNHDA and SQIVND. Profiling of TCR beta VDJ combinations and CDR3 sequences used genomic DNA as the template. An Illumina HiSeq 2000 was the platform used for TCR repertoire sequencing. The paper's data handling went like this. Repertoires were assessed using TRBV/TRBJ rearrangement plots, CDR3 size and DJ length profiles, and Simpson's diversity index. The most abundant DNA sequence in the deep sequencing data was defined as the immunodominant clone. CDR3 amino acid sequences were screened for sharing across subjects and compared with published repertoires and the VDJdb database. Clones were called with MiXCR by TCRdb after fastp trimmed the public reads at Q25, and only in-frame beta chains were retained. Rows with one shared CDR3 protein collapse into an entry with the most common genes and DNA. The V and J calls were determined by TCRdb, not by the authors. Across this sample there are some 47,000 distinct CDR3 sequences, with over 60% seen only once. Around a third of the sample lies in the top ten.

These data come from a study of CD8+CD57+ T cells in acquired aplastic anemia (dated by TCRdb to about 2018). With regard to the full study: On average, sorted CD4+ and CD8+ cells yielded around 3.1 ug of extracted DNA, with a range of roughly 0.18 to 27.4 ug. For healthy donor samples, the average read count was about 9.9 million for CD4+ cells and 11 million to 14 million for CD8+ cells. Results and caveats for the whole study, not just this receptor: No significant difference in CD8+ Simpson's diversity was found between patients and healthy controls (P=0.060). Roughly 30 CD8+ CDR3 sequences were found to be shared between patients and controls, but these sequences appeared to be highly expressed in patients and within the immunodominant clones of the patients.

In this study, sorted CD4+ and CD8+ T cells from the blood of healthy subjects and of severe aplastic anemia patients had their TCR repertoires deep-sequenced. Ficoll-Paque density gradient centrifugation was used to isolate peripheral blood mononuclear cells. Before DNA was extracted, CD4+ and CD8+ T cells were sorted using either FACS or magnetic beads. This sequence was found in a human donor in good health, serving as a control. Sequencing was performed on sorted CD4+, CD8+, or CD8+CD57+ T cells (not recorded which) from PBMCs. Recombination joined TRBV19 with TRBJ1-1; TRBD1 agrees with 8 junctional bases. The CDR3 in this case is CASSIERTGKAFF. The DNA is TGTGCCAGTAGTATAGAGAGGACAGGGAAAGCTTTCTTT.